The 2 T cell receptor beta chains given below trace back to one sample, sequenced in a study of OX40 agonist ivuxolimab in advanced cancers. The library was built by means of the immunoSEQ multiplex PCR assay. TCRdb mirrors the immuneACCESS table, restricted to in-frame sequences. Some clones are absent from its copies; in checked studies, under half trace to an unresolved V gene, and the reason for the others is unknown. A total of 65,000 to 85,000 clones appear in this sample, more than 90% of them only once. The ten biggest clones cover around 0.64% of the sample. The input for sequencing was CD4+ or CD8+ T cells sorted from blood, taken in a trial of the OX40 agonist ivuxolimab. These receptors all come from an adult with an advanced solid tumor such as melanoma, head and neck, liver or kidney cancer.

Here the CDR3 reads CASNRGGNNEQFF. The CDR3, as DNA: TGTGCCAGCAACAGGGGCGGAAACAATGAGCAGTTCTTC. V gene TRBV6-1 combines with J gene TRBJ2-1; TRBD1 agrees at 7 bases. There are 13 residues in the CDR3. The V gene end was trimmed by 7 bases and the J gene end by 5 bases; junction bases not matched to a gene: 5. CDR1 is MNHNS, CDR2 SASEGT, per germline.

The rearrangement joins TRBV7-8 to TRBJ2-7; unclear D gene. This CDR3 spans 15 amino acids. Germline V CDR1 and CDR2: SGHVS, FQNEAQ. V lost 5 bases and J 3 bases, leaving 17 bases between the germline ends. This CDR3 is CASSEDWDQRYEQYF. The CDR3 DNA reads TGTGCCAGCAGCGAAGACTGGGATCAACGCTACGAGCAGTACTTC.